What follows are 29 T cell receptor beta chains derived from one specimen sequenced in a study of blood T cell repertoires in COVID-19. The data were produced by immunoSEQ multiplex PCR, yet TCRdb's version contains in-frame clones alone and is incomplete. The data show some 46,000 clones, around four fifths seen once. Sequences were obtained from peripheral blood. Every receptor here comes from a woman over 75 with acute or convalescent COVID-19.

The V call is TRBV6-6, the J call TRBJ1-1; D might be TRBD1 (5 bases). This CDR3 comprises 14 residues. CDR1 and CDR2 from the germline V gene are MNHNY and SVGAGI (reference sequence). The V gene lost 10 bases and the J gene lost 0 bases, with 15 bases spanning the gap. The CDR3 reads CATSAGGVNTEAFF. The DNA for the CDR3 is TGTGCCACCTCGGCTGGGGGGGTGAACACTGAAGCTTTCTTT.

This chain joins TRBV5-1 and TRBJ2-6; no clear D. Trimming stripped 0 bases from V and 1 base from J, with 2 bases between. CDR3 length: 14 amino acids. Germline CDR1 and CDR2: SGHRS and YFSETQ. The DNA for the CDR3 is TGCGCCAGCAGCTTGGTATCTGGGGCCAACGTCCTGACTTTC. It codes for CASSLVSGANVLTF.

CDR3 sequence reads: CASRMETALNTEAFF. The CDR3 DNA is TGTGCCAGCAGGATGGAGACAGCATTGAACACTGAAGCTTTCTTT. The V and J genes are TRBV2 and TRBJ1-1; possible D gene TRBD1, 5 bases. The V end was cut by 6 bases, the J end by 0 bases, with 14 bases between. Germline V gene lookup returns CDR1 SNHLY and CDR2 FYNNEI. The CDR3 contains 15 residues.

V and J are TRBV11-3 and TRBJ2-3; D is undetermined. V lost 5 bases, J lost 3 bases, and 3 bases lay in between. From germline, CDR1 is SGHNT and CDR2 YENEEA. This CDR3 has 11 amino acids. CDR3 nucleotide sequence: TGTGCCAGCAGCCAAACAGATACGCAGTATTTT. Translation: CASSQTDTQYF.

The chain combines TRBV9 with TRBJ2-7; D may be TRBD1 (5 bases). The V gene lost 3 bases and the J gene lost 6 bases, with 13 bases spanning the gap. CDR1 is SGDLS, CDR2 YYNGEE, per germline. The CDR3 totals 13 residues. Here the CDR3 reads CASSETQGREQYF. CDR3 nucleotides: TGTGCCAGCAGCGAAACCCAGGGCCGCGAGCAGTACTTC.

The genes are TRBV6-5 and TRBJ1-1; D remains ambiguous. V lost 1 base and J 1 base, leaving 4 bases between the germline ends. Germline V gives CDR1 MNHEY, CDR2 SVGAGI. The length of the CDR3 is 13 residues. CDR3 region: CASSYLQNTEAFF. In DNA form, the CDR3 reads TGTGCCAGCAGTTACTTACAGAACACTGAAGCTTTCTTT.

The gene calls are TRBV7-9 and TRBJ1-2; 7 bases match TRBD1. V shed 1 base, J shed 4 bases, and the junction held 9 bases outside the gene matches. The CDR3 extends over 16 amino acids. Germline-derived CDR1 and CDR2 are SEHNR and FQNEAQ (reference sequence). The CDR3: CASSLEGDRVLYGYTF. CDR3 nucleotide sequence: TGTGCCAGCAGCTTAGAGGGTGACAGGGTCCTCTATGGCTACACCTTC.

The chain links TRBV7-9 to TRBJ1-4; tentatively, D is TRBD1 (5 bases). This CDR3 has 16 amino acids. V lost 5 bases to trimming and J lost 1 base, with 14 bases between them. Germline lookup yields CDR1 SEHNR and CDR2 FQNEAQ (reference sequence). The CDR3 loop reads CASSPRRAETNEKLFF. CDR3 bases: TGTGCCAGCAGCCCCCGCAGGGCGGAAACTAATGAAAAACTGTTTTTT.

The CDR3 DNA follows: TGTGCCAGCAGTGGAACTTCCGGTTTTGGTGGCTACACCTTC. This gives the protein CASSGTSGFGGYTF. The V call is TRBV25-1, the J call TRBJ1-2, with no clear D. Between the trimmed V and J ends, which lost 4 bases and 7 bases, there was a span of 16 bases. CDR1 MGHDK and CDR2 SYGVNS come from the germline V gene. This CDR3 has 14 residues.

The chain uses TRBV12-3 or TRBV12-4 and TRBJ1-2; 7 nucleotides match TRBD1. V dropped 9 bases and J dropped 7; count of bases not matched to a gene: 5. The CDR3 consists of 11 residues. The CDR3 spells CASRQGRGYTF. The CDR3 coding sequence is TGTGCCAGTAGACAGGGCCGTGGCTACACCTTC.

The rearrangement uses TRBV19 and TRBJ2-5; 8 positions agree with TRBD1. V gave up 2 bases and J gave up 2 bases; unmatched junction bases: 1. CDR3 size: 14 residues. The germline V gene encodes CDR1 LNHDA and CDR2 SQIVND (reference sequence). The CDR3 loop reads CASSINRGQETQYF. The CDR3 coding sequence is TGTGCCAGTAGTATAAACAGGGGGCAAGAGACCCAGTACTTC.

V is TRBV7-9 and J is TRBJ1-1, with D tentatively TRBD1 (5 bases). The CDR3 runs to 15 residues. The V gene's germline CDR1 is SEHNR and CDR2 FQNEAQ (reference sequence). Trimming shortened V by 1 base and J by 4 bases, and 13 bases separated the two germline ends. The CDR3 DNA reads as TGTGCCAGCAGCTTAGTCTGGAGGGGAGGCACTGAAGCTTTCTTT. As protein: CASSLVWRGGTEAFF.

The CDR3 DNA reads TGTGCCAGCAGCTCGGCGACAACCGGGGAGCTGTTTTTT. Protein: CASSSATTGELFF. This chain links TRBV11-3 with TRBJ2-2, with no clear D. This CDR3 has 13 residues. Germline V lookup: CDR1 SGHNT, CDR2 YENEEA. The ends were cut back, 4 bases at V and 5 bases at J, with 8 bases in the middle.

The V gene is TRBV2, the J gene TRBJ1-1, with D possibly being TRBD1 (5 bases). V lost 2 bases, J lost 9 bases, and 10 bases lay in between. This CDR3 contains 12 residues. Per germline, CDR1 SNHLY and CDR2 FYNNEI. CDR3: CASSEQGIQAFF. The CDR3, as DNA: TGTGCCAGCAGTGAACAGGGTATTCAAGCTTTCTTT. The full variable domain, in which reference TRBV2 and TRBJ1-1 provide the parts outside the CDR3, is EPEVTQTPSHQVTQMGQEVILRCVPISNHLYFYWYRQILGQKVEFLVSFYNNEISEKSEIFDDQFSVERPDGSNFTLKIRSTKLEDSAMYFCASSEQGIQAFFGQGTRLTVV.

The chain carries TRBV6-5 and TRBJ1-4; D is possibly TRBD1 (5 bases). V lost 2 bases and J 3 bases, leaving 7 bases between the germline ends. CDR1 is MNHEY, CDR2 SVGAGI, per germline. The CDR3 spans 14 residues. CDR3 region: CASSYRGANEKLFF. CDR3 coding DNA: TGTGCCAGCAGTTACCGGGGGGCTAATGAAAAACTGTTTTTT.

The chain has TRBV7-2 and TRBJ2-5, with 10 bases identical to TRBD2. Germline loops: CDR1 SGHTA, CDR2 FQGNSA. Trimming at V came to 1 base and at J to 3 bases, leaving 5 bases not matched to a gene. The length of the CDR3 is 16 residues. The CDR3 DNA reads as TGTGCCAGCAGCTTAGGGGCTAGCGGGGGTAAAGAGACCCAGTACTTC. Protein: CASSLGASGGKETQYF.

The chain combines TRBV6-5 with TRBJ1-4; perhaps TRBD1 as D (5 bases). Trimming pared 9 bases from V and 6 bases from J, leaving 14 bases between. Germline CDR1 reads MNHEY; CDR2 reads SVGAGI. This CDR3 comprises 13 residues. CDR3 amino acids: CASPGQGHEKLFF. For the CDR3, the DNA is TGTGCCAGTCCAGGTCAGGGCCATGAAAAACTGTTTTTT.

For this clone: The germline gene is not matched at one end of the junction; a read error may be the cause. J is TRBJ1-1 and V is TRBV7-7; maybe TRBD1 (5 bases). This CDR3 is 15 amino acids long. CDR1 and CDR2 (germline): SSHAT, FNYEAQ (reference sequence). The CDR3 loop is CASSLTAPQNTEAFF. In nucleotides, the CDR3 is TGTGCTAGCAGCTTGACAGCCCCCCAGAACACTGAAGCTTTCTTT.

The rearrangement uses TRBV2 and TRBJ2-1, with TRBD2 matching over 13 bases. This CDR3 spans 16 amino acids. CDR1 and CDR2 from the germline V gene are SNHLY and FYNNEI. The V and J ends lost 6 bases and 3 bases, in that order; junction bases with no gene match: 5. The chain's CDR3 is CASSPGLAGDYNEQFF. The CDR3 DNA follows: TGTGCCAGCAGCCCTGGACTAGCGGGGGACTACAATGAGCAGTTCTTC.

The genes are TRBV10-3 and TRBJ2-3; perhaps TRBD1 as D (5 bases). The CDR3 length is 17 residues. Germline CDR1 reads ENHRY; CDR2 reads SYGVKD. The V end was cut by 2 bases, the J end by 3 bases, with 18 bases between. The CDR3 nucleotides are TGTGCCATCAGTGAGACCCCAGGGAATGTAGGTACAGATACGCAGTATTTT. Its translation is CAISETPGNVGTDTQYF.

The rearrangement links TRBV2 to TRBJ1-4; 8 nucleotides line up with TRBD1. This CDR3 comprises 14 residues. CDR1 is SNHLY, CDR2 FYNNEI, per germline. V lost 8 bases and J lost 7; bases outside the gene matches: 9. CDR3 DNA: TGTGCCAGCGGGATGGACAGGGATGGTGAAAAACTGTTTTTT. It specifies CASGMDRDGEKLFF.

This rearrangement joins TRBV2 to TRBJ2-7; no reliable D call. The ends were cut back, 1 base at V and 2 bases at J, with 12 bases in the middle. Germline CDR1 and CDR2: SNHLY and FYNNEI. CDR3 length: 15 amino acids. CDR3 DNA: TGTGCCAGCAGTGAAGGCCTTGGGCAGACCTACGAGCAGTACTTC. Amino acid sequence: CASSEGLGQTYEQYF.

This chain uses TRBV6-5 with TRBJ2-1; 10 bases align to TRBD2. This CDR3 has 15 residues. V trimming: 7 bases; J trimming: 8 bases; junction bases outside the gene matches: 11. The germline gives CDR1 MNHEY, CDR2 SVGAGI. CDR3 sequence reads: CASKPAGGWAYEQFF. The CDR3 DNA follows: TGTGCCAGCAAGCCAGCGGGGGGGTGGGCGTATGAGCAGTTCTTC.

This clone was counted a single time. This sequence joins TRBV13 and TRBJ2-7; D might be TRBD1 (6 bases). The CDR3 consists of 14 residues. Between the trimmed V and J ends, which lost 4 bases and 6 bases, there was a span of 16 bases. Germline values: CDR1 PRHDT, CDR2 FYEKMQ (reference sequence). The CDR3 DNA reads as TGTGCCAGCAGCTACCGGACAGCGTTCACCGAGCAGTACTTC. It yields the protein CASSYRTAFTEQYF.

This chain uses TRBV11-3 with TRBJ1-1; D is perhaps TRBD1 (6 bases). This CDR3 has 15 residues. Trimming left V 1 base short and J 2 bases short, with 11 bases between. Germline CDR1 and CDR2: SGHNT and YENEEA. The CDR3 nucleotides are TGTGCCAGCAGCTTAGGGGGGCAGTTAAACACTGAAGCTTTCTTT. It specifies CASSLGGQLNTEAFF. Looking up the rest from reference TRBV11-3 and TRBJ1-1 gives the full variable domain: EAGVVQSPRYKIIEKKQPVAFWCNPISGHNTLYWYLQNLGQGPELLIRYENEEAVDDSQLPKDRFSAERLKGVDSTLKIQPAELGDSAVYLCASSLGGQLNTEAFFGQGTRLTVV.

The CDR3 region is CASRGIGQGGSPLHF. The CDR3 bases are TGTGCCAGCAGGGGGATTGGTCAGGGGGGCTCACCCCTCCACTTT. V and J are TRBV6-6 and TRBJ1-6, with 7 bases fitting TRBD1. Germline CDR1 is MNHNY and CDR2 is SVGAGI (reference sequence). There are 15 residues in the CDR3. With V trimmed by 6 bases and J by 10 bases, 12 bases remained unmatched.

The genes are TRBV2 and TRBJ1-4, with a tentative D call TRBD1 (6 bases). Germline CDR1 SNHLY, CDR2 FYNNEI. This CDR3 has 15 amino acids. V lost 6 bases to trimming and J lost 7 bases, with 18 bases between them. CDR3 coding DNA: TGTGCCAGCAGCGGCGCTTGGGGGCAGGTTGAAAAACTGTTTTTT. It yields the protein CASSGAWGQVEKLFF.

The CDR3 spells CASSFRTGGYNEQFF. As DNA, the CDR3 is TGTGCCAGCAGTTTTAGGACAGGGGGCTACAATGAGCAGTTCTTC. This rearrangement joins TRBV7-9 to TRBJ2-1; TRBD1 matches at 10 bases. The CDR3 has 15 residues. With 6 bases clipped from V and 3 bases from J, the junction kept 5 bases outside the gene matches. Germline CDR1 is SEHNR and CDR2 is FQNEAQ (reference sequence).

The CDR3 here is CASSTGTGGNQPQHF. The CDR3 DNA reads as TGTGCCAGCAGCACCGGGACAGGGGGCAATCAGCCCCAGCATTTT. The V and J genes are TRBV7-8 and TRBJ1-5; TRBD1 aligns across 10 bases. V was clipped by 5 bases and J by 2 bases; unmatched bases: 3. This CDR3 comprises 15 residues. In germline, CDR1 is SGHVS, CDR2 FQNEAQ.